The 32 T cell receptor beta chains given below trace back to one sample, sequenced in a study of early stage breast cancer tumors. Repertoires were generated with immunoSEQ multiplex PCR, while TCRdb's copy carries only in-frame clones and drops some. The sample includes about 9,600 clones, 64% seen only once; the top ten take approximately 12%. The sequenced material came from breast tumor tissue. These receptors originate from a person aged 55 to 70 with breast cancer.

This chain joins TRBV6-4 and TRBJ1-5; D gene ambiguous. Germline V gene sequence: CDR1 MRHNA, CDR2 SNTAGT. The CDR3 runs 13 residues. The V end lost 6 bases, the J end lost 0 bases, and 6 bases lay between the germline ends. CDR3 amino acids: CASSRSSNQPQHF. The CDR3 DNA sequence: TGTGCCAGCAGCCGGAGTAGCAATCAGCCCCAGCATTTT.

The rearrangement uses TRBV19 and TRBJ1-3; D call uncertain. The germline V gene encodes CDR1 LNHDA and CDR2 SQIVND (reference sequence). This CDR3 has 14 residues. Trimming shortened V by 3 bases and J by 0 bases, and 6 bases separated the two germline ends. The CDR3 is CASSMLSSGNTIYF. The CDR3 coding sequence is TGTGCCAGTAGTATGCTAAGCTCTGGAAACACCATATATTTT. The full variable domain, with the rest looked up from reference TRBV19 and TRBJ1-3, is DGGITQSPKYLFRKEGQNVTLSCEQNLNHDAMYWYRQDPGQGLRLIYYSQIVNDFQKGDIAEGYSVSREKKESFPLTVTSAQKNPTAFYLCASSMLSSGNTIYFGEGSWLTVV.

J is TRBJ2-1 and V is TRBV7-8, with D uncertain. The germline CDR1 and CDR2 sequences are SGHVS and FQNEAQ. This CDR3 spans 12 amino acids. Trimming pared 5 bases from V and 1 base from J, leaving 3 bases between. CDR3 sequence reads: CASSPSYNEQFF. The CDR3 DNA is TGTGCCAGCAGCCCGTCCTACAATGAGCAGTTCTTC.

This chain links TRBV27 with TRBJ2-3, with 9 bases identical to TRBD1. Germline CDR1 is MNHEY and CDR2 is SMNVEV (reference sequence). The CDR3 runs 17 residues. The J segment lost 0 bases and the V segment lost 6 bases, leaving 10 bases of the junction unmatched. The CDR3 DNA reads as TGTGCCAGCAGACCCGGGACAGGGATGATAAGCACAGATACGCAGTATTTT. Translated: CASRPGTGMISTDTQYF.

Within the sample, this clone is medium-sized. The gene calls are TRBV27 and TRBJ2-7, with D possibly being TRBD2 (5 bases). Germline assignment: CDR1 MNHEY and CDR2 SMNVEV (reference sequence). The CDR3 runs 16 residues. Trimming left V 8 bases short and J 3 bases short, with 23 bases between. The CDR3 DNA is TGTGCCAGCGCAAAGAGGGCATTCGTGGTCCTCTACGAGCAGTACTTC. Its translation: CASAKRAFVVLYEQYF.

In this sample, this clone turned up a few times. The genes are TRBV7-2 and TRBJ2-2; 16 nucleotides line up with TRBD2. This CDR3 has 17 amino acids. Trimming removed 4 bases from V and 7 bases from J; junction bases left unmatched: 6. The V gene's germline CDR1 is SGHTA and CDR2 FQGNSA. CDR3 DNA: TGTGCCAGCAGCTGGGGACTAGCGGGAGGGCCGGGCGGGGAGCTGTTTTTT. Protein product: CASSWGLAGGPGGELFF.

Judged by abundance, this clone is medium-sized. The chain is built from TRBV18 and TRBJ1-1, with D maybe TRBD1 (5 bases). The CDR3 is 13 amino acids. V gave up 6 bases and J gave up 3 bases, with 11 bases separating them. In germline, CDR1 is KGHSH, CDR2 LQKENI. The CDR3 DNA reads TGTGCCAGCTCTCAAGACAGCTACACTGAAGCTTTCTTT. Its protein is CASSQDSYTEAFF. Full variable domain (remainder filled in from reference TRBV18 and TRBJ1-1): NAGVMQNPRHLVRRRGQEARLRCSPMKGHSHVYWYRQLPEEGLKFMVYLQKENIIDESGMPKERFSAEFPKEGPSILRIQQVVRGDSAAYFCASSQDSYTEAFFGQGTRLTVV.

The chain links TRBV5-1 to TRBJ2-1; TRBD1 aligns across 9 bases. The germline CDR1 and CDR2 sequences are SGHRS and YFSETQ. J gave up 5 bases and V 5 bases, and 11 bases lay outside the gene matches. CDR3 size: 16 residues. The CDR3 loop reads CASRRQTGQGHNEQFF. The CDR3 nucleotides are TGCGCCAGCAGGCGCCAAACCGGACAGGGGCACAATGAGCAGTTCTTC.

CDR3 sequence: CAISESGTSGRTDTQYF. CDR3 DNA sequence: TGTGCCATCAGTGAGTCAGGGACTAGCGGCCGAACAGATACGCAGTATTTT. The chain combines TRBV10-3 with TRBJ2-3, with TRBD2 matching over 11 bases. Trimming took 0 bases from V and 3 from J; bases not matched to a gene: 5. The germline gives CDR1 ENHRY, CDR2 SYGVKD. This CDR3 is 17 amino acids long.

The gene calls are TRBV10-2 and TRBJ1-5, with a tentative D call TRBD1 (5 bases). Germline V gene lookup returns CDR1 WSHSY and CDR2 SAAADI. This CDR3 contains 15 residues. V shed 4 bases and J shed 5 bases, with 15 bases lying between them. This chain's CDR3 is CASSVTAGRHQPQHF. The CDR3 DNA sequence: TGCGCCAGCAGTGTAACGGCAGGGAGACATCAGCCCCAGCATTTT.

The CDR3 loop reads CASSPSGPLNEKLFF. In nucleotides, the CDR3 is TGTGCCAGCAGCCCGTCAGGACCACTTAATGAAAAACTGTTTTTT. The chain employs TRBV27 and TRBJ1-4; D not certain. This CDR3 has 15 residues. Germline values: CDR1 MNHEY, CDR2 SMNVEV (reference sequence). Trimming pared 6 bases from V and 4 bases from J, leaving 15 bases between.

This clone occurred a few times. The chain recombines TRBV4-2 with TRBJ2-2; no reliable D call. Germline V gene sequence: CDR1 LGHNA, CDR2 YNFKEQ. Deletions cut 1 base from V and 6 bases from J, with 6 bases between. The CDR3 consists of 13 residues. The CDR3 nucleotides are TGTGCCAGCAGCCAAGTTAGTCCCGGGGAGCTGTTTTTT. Translated, it gives CASSQVSPGELFF.

Here the CDR3 reads CATLYRALHF. In DNA form, the CDR3 reads TGTGCCACCCTCTATAGGGCCCTCCACTTT. This chain links TRBV28 with TRBJ1-6; D not resolved. V lost 10 bases and J 14 bases, leaving 12 bases between the germline ends. The germline gives CDR1 MDHEN, CDR2 SYDVKM. This CDR3 spans 10 amino acids.

This chain connects TRBV29-1 to TRBJ2-3, with 8 nucleotides matching TRBD1. The J segment lost 3 bases and the V segment lost 3 bases, leaving 2 bases of the junction unmatched. Germline V gene sequence: CDR1 SQVTM, CDR2 ANQGSEA. The CDR3 spans 13 residues. The CDR3 sequence: CSVDYRGTDTQYF. CDR3 DNA sequence: TGCAGCGTTGATTACAGGGGGACAGATACGCAGTATTTT.

V usage is TRBV6-1 and J usage is TRBJ2-7; weak D call: TRBD1 (5 bases). V was clipped by 2 bases and J by 3 bases, with 17 bases between them. The germline V gene encodes CDR1 MNHNS and CDR2 SASEGT. This CDR3 is built from 16 residues. The CDR3: CASSEYPGQNHYEQYF. Written as DNA, the CDR3 is TGTGCCAGCAGTGAATACCCTGGACAAAACCACTACGAGCAGTACTTC.

This clone was found once. This chain joins TRBV6-1 and TRBJ1-1, with D possibly matching TRBD1 (6 bases). V gave up 8 bases and J gave up 0 bases, with 13 bases separating them. The CDR3 extends over 14 amino acids. Germline CDR1 MNHNS, CDR2 SASEGT. CDR3 protein: CASHTRGVNTEAFF. For the CDR3, the DNA is TGTGCCAGCCATACAAGGGGGGTGAACACTGAAGCTTTCTTT.

The chain combines TRBV19 with TRBJ2-3, with TRBD1 identical over 11 bases. The CDR3 is made up of 14 amino acids. V trimming: 5 bases; J trimming: 6 bases; junction bases outside the gene matches: 4. In germline, CDR1 is LNHDA, CDR2 SQIVND (reference sequence). The CDR3 reads CASSRTGGVDTQYF. As DNA, the CDR3 is TGTGCCAGTAGTCGGACAGGGGGCGTTGATACGCAGTATTTT.

By sample share, this clone is medium-sized. The CDR3 DNA reads as TGCAGCGTTGTCTCCGGGGGGAACACTGAAGCTTTCTTT. As protein: CSVVSGGNTEAFF. This chain joins TRBV29-1 and TRBJ1-1, with TRBD1 as a possible D gene (5 bases). Per the germline V gene, CDR1 is SQVTM and CDR2 is ANQGSEA. Trimming removed 4 bases from V and 1 base from J, with 10 bases in between. The CDR3 totals 13 residues.

J is TRBJ2-5 and V is TRBV18, with TRBD1 matching over 7 bases. This CDR3 has 14 amino acids. In germline, CDR1 is KGHSH, CDR2 LQKENI. Trimming at V came to 2 bases and at J to 5 bases, leaving 5 bases not matched to a gene. The CDR3 DNA reads TGTGCCAGCTCACCAAAAGGGGGCGGCGAGACCCAGTACTTC. It is translated as CASSPKGGGETQYF. The entire variable domain, with the rest obtained from reference TRBV18 and TRBJ2-5, is as follows: NAGVMQNPRHLVRRRGQEARLRCSPMKGHSHVYWYRQLPEEGLKFMVYLQKENIIDESGMPKERFSAEFPKEGPSILRIQQVVRGDSAAYFCASSPKGGGETQYFGPGTRLLVL.

This rearrangement joins TRBV20-1 to TRBJ2-1; D gene ambiguous. This CDR3 contains 10 residues. With 3 bases removed from V and 6 bases from J, the gap between germline ends came to 3 bases. Germline V CDR1 and CDR2: DFQATT, SNEGSKA (reference sequence). This CDR3 reads CSASFNEQFF. CDR3 DNA sequence: TGCAGTGCTAGCTTCAATGAGCAGTTCTTC.

J is TRBJ1-5 and V is TRBV19; unclear D gene. CDR1 LNHDA and CDR2 SQIVND come from the germline V gene (reference sequence). Trimming shortened V by 3 bases and J by 7 bases, and 10 bases separated the two germline ends. This CDR3 has 13 residues. The CDR3 DNA is TGTGCCAGTAGTATTGCTTTGCGGCAGCCCCAGCATTTT. It specifies CASSIALRQPQHF.

V and J are TRBV6-5 and TRBJ2-7; 10 bases agree with TRBD1. The CDR3 is 14 residues long. Germline V gives CDR1 MNHEY, CDR2 SVGAGI. The junction had 5 bases not matched to a gene; V was cut back by 2 bases and J by 7 bases. The CDR3 is CASSYRGQGTEQYF. The CDR3 DNA reads TGTGCCAGCAGTTACAGGGGACAGGGGACGGAGCAGTACTTC.

V gene TRBV29-1 combines with J gene TRBJ1-2, with a tentative D call TRBD1 (5 bases). V was clipped by 5 bases and J by 6 bases, with 19 bases between them. The CDR3 covers 14 residues. In germline, CDR1 is SQVTM, CDR2 ANQGSEA. The CDR3 loop reads CSVFLGTPTDGYTF. The CDR3 DNA sequence: TGCAGCGTTTTTTTGGGGACGCCCACGGATGGCTACACCTTC.

The rearrangement uses TRBV10-3 and TRBJ2-1; possibly TRBD1 or TRBD2 for D (7 bases each). The V end lost 3 bases, the J end lost 12 bases, and 18 bases lay between the germline ends. This CDR3 is 14 amino acids long. CDR1 ENHRY and CDR2 SYGVKD come from the germline V gene. CDR3 DNA: TGTGCCATCAGTGATCCGGCAGGGGGGGCGTGGCAGTTCTTC. This translates into CAISDPAGGAWQFF.

The chain joins TRBV2 to TRBJ1-5, with 12 bases fitting TRBD1. CDR3 length: 15 residues. The junction had 1 base not matched to a gene; V was cut back by 0 bases and J by 7 bases. Germline V lookup: CDR1 SNHLY, CDR2 FYNNEI. The CDR3 DNA reads TGTGCCAGCAGTGAAGCGGGGACAGGGGGCCAGCCCCAGCATTTT. Protein: CASSEAGTGGQPQHF.

The chain has TRBV30 and TRBJ1-6; D may be TRBD1 (6 bases). V was cut by 5 bases and J by 4 bases, with 15 bases left in between. CDR1 is GTSNPN, CDR2 SVGIG, per germline (reference sequence). The CDR3 totals 15 residues. CDR3 residues: CAWVQGKVYNSPLHF. CDR3 in DNA: TGTGCCTGGGTACAGGGAAAGGTGTATAATTCACCCCTCCACTTT.

This chain links TRBV11-2 with TRBJ2-3; D gene uncertain. Germline-derived CDR1 and CDR2 are SGHAT and FQNNGV. The CDR3 is 11 amino acids. V dropped 4 bases and J dropped 8 bases, with 7 bases sitting between them. The CDR3 here is CASSWGTTQYF. The CDR3 DNA is TGTGCCAGCAGCTGGGGAACTACGCAGTATTTT.

The rearrangement links TRBV28 to TRBJ2-5, with TRBD2 matching 7 bases. V was clipped by 1 base and J by 2 bases; unmatched bases: 7. This CDR3 has 16 residues. Looked up from germline, CDR1 is MDHEN and CDR2 is SYDVKM. CDR3 region: CASSLSSGKGQETQYF. The CDR3 nucleotides read TGTGCCAGCAGTTTATCGAGCGGGAAGGGGCAAGAGACCCAGTACTTC.

This chain uses TRBV5-1 with TRBJ1-3; D unresolved. Germline lookup yields CDR1 SGHRS and CDR2 YFSETQ. The ends were cut back, 4 bases at V and 4 bases at J, with 15 bases in the middle. The CDR3 runs to 15 residues. CDR3 in amino acids: CASSPEGGGGNTIYF. CDR3 bases: TGCGCCAGCAGCCCCGAAGGTGGTGGCGGAAACACCATATATTTT.

This clone is a singleton in its sample. This chain connects TRBV19 to TRBJ2-3; no reliable D call. Germline CDR1 reads LNHDA; CDR2 reads SQIVND (reference sequence). This CDR3 spans 11 amino acids. V lost 5 bases and J 2 bases, leaving 2 bases between the germline ends. CDR3 nucleotides: TGTGCCAGTAGTGCCACAGATACGCAGTATTTT. Protein product: CASSATDTQYF. Variable domain in full (rest from reference TRBV19 and TRBJ2-3): DGGITQSPKYLFRKEGQNVTLSCEQNLNHDAMYWYRQDPGQGLRLIYYSQIVNDFQKGDIAEGYSVSREKKESFPLTVTSAQKNPTAFYLCASSATDTQYFGPGTRLTVL.

Details on this clone: Different DNA sequences within this sample yield the same CDR3. The chain couples TRBV5-1 to TRBJ2-1; 11 nucleotides line up with TRBD2. The CDR3 sequence is 18 residues long. The germline V gene encodes CDR1 SGHRS and CDR2 YFSETQ. J lost 0 bases, V lost 2 bases, and 7 bases had no gene match. CDR3: CASSLGTSGFSSYNEQFF. The DNA for the CDR3 is TGCGCCAGCAGCTTAGGGACTAGCGGATTCAGCTCCTACAATGAGCAGTTCTTC.

V gene TRBV12-5 combines with J gene TRBJ2-5; the D gene is possibly TRBD2 (5 bases). CDR3 length equals 14 residues. Trimming took off 5 bases at V and 4 bases at J, with 14 bases between the two ends. CDR1 and CDR2 from the germline V gene are LGHNT and FRNRAP. CDR3 sequence: CASGDGGRGETQYF. The DNA for the CDR3 is TGTGCTAGTGGTGACGGAGGAAGAGGAGAGACCCAGTACTTC.